Listed here is a single T cell receptor beta chain. Its specificity is unknown. A much larger clone lies one base from this, so it may be a read error. This entry is derived from a study of vaccination and CD4 T cells after COVID-19. Study-level information: Sampling that followed vaccination took place a median 72 days after dose two, within a range of 14 to 241.

Treatment of the sample: approximately 9-day PBMC culture with coronavirus spike peptide pools or control peptides (ViraFEST assay). The study's findings and limits: Only post-vaccination samples contained a median about 90% of the reactive clones in convalescent patients.

With the Oncomine TCR Beta short-read assay, DNA from cultured CD4+ T cells was sequenced. Each CDR3 protein is one row after TCRdb ran MiXCR on the PCR reads. The data show 4,500 or so distinct CDR3 sequences, 20% to 25% seen once. The CDR3 runs 14 residues. Germline V gene sequence: CDR1 LNHNV, CDR2 YYDKDF (reference sequence). The chain has TRBV15 and TRBJ1-5; 7 positions agree with TRBD1. This TCR was recovered from a human donor who had recovered from COVID-19. Source material: CD4+ T cells from blood, cultured in vitro. CDR3 protein: CVTSRGGLGQPQHF. DNA of the CDR3: TGTGTCACCTCAAGAGGGGGCCTGGGTCAGCCCCAGCATTTT.